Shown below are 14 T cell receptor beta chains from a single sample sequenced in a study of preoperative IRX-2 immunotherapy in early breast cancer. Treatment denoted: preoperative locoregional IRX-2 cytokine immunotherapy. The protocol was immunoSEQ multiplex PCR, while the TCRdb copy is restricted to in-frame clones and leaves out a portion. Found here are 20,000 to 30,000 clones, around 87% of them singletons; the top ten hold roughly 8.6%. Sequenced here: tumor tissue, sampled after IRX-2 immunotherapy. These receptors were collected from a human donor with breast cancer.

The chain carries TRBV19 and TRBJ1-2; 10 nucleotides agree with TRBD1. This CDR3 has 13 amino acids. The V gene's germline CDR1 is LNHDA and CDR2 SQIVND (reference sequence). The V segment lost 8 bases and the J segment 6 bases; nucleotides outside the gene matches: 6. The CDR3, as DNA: TGTGCCAGTGAGGGACAGGGGAGGAATGGCTACACCTTC. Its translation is CASEGQGRNGYTF.

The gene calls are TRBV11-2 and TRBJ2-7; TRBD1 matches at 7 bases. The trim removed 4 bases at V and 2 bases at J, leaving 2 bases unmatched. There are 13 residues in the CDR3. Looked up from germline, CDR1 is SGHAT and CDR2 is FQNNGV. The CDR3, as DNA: TGTGCCAGCAGCTCCGACAGGGCCTACGAGCAGTACTTC. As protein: CASSSDRAYEQYF.

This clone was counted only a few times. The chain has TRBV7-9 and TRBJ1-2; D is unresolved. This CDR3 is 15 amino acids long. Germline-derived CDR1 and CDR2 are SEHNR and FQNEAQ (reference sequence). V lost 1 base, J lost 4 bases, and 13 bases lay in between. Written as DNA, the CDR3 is TGTGCCAGCAGCTTAGGTTCATGGGAGACCTATGGCTACACCTTC. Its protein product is CASSLGSWETYGYTF.

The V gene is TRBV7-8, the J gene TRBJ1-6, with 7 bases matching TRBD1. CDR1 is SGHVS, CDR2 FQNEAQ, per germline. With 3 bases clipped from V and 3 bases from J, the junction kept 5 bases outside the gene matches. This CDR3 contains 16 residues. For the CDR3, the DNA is TGTGCCAGCAGCTTCGGGACAGACCACTATAATTCACCCCTCCACTTT. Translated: CASSFGTDHYNSPLHF.

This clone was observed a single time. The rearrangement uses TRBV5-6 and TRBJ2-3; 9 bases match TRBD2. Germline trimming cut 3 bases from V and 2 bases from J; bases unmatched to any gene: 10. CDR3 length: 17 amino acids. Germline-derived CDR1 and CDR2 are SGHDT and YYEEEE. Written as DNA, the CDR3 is TGTGCCAGCAGCTACGCCTTGATAGCGGGAGACACAGATACGCAGTATTTT. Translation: CASSYALIAGDTDTQYF.

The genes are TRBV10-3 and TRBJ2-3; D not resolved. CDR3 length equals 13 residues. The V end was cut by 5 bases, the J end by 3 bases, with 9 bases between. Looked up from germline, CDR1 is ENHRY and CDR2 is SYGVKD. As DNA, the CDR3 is TGTGCCATCAGTCCCGGACGGACAGATACGCAGTATTTT. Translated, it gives CAISPGRTDTQYF.

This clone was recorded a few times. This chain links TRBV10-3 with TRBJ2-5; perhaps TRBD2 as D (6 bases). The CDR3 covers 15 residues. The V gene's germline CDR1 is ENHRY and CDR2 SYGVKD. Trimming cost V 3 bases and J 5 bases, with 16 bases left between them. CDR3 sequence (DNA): TGTGCCATCAGTGAACTAGGACGTGGGGGGGAGACCCAGTACTTC. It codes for CAISELGRGGETQYF.

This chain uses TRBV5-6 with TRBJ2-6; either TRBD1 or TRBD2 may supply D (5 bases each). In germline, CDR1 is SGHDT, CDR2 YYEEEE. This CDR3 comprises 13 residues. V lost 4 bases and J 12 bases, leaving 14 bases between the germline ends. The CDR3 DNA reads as TGTGCCAGCAGCCCCCGGTGGGGGAGCGTCCTGACTTTC. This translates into CASSPRWGSVLTF.

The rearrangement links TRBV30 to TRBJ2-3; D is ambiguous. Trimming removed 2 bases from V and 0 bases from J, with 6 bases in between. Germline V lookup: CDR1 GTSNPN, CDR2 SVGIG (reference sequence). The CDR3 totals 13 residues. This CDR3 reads CAWSLLSTDTQYF. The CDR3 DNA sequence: TGTGCCTGGAGTCTACTCAGCACAGATACGCAGTATTTT.

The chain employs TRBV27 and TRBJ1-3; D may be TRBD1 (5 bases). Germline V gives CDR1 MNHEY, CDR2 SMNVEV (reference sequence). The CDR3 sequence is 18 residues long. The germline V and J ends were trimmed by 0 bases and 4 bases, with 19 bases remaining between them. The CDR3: CASSLSAPVTGPGNTIYF. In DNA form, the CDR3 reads TGTGCCAGCAGTTTATCAGCCCCGGTGACGGGACCGGGAAACACCATATATTTT.

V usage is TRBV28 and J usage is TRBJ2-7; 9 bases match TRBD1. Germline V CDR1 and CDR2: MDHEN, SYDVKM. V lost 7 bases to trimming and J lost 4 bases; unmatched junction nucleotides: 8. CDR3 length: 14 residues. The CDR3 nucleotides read TGTGCCAGCAAGTCCGGGGGACAGGGATACGAGCAGTACTTC. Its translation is CASKSGGQGYEQYF.

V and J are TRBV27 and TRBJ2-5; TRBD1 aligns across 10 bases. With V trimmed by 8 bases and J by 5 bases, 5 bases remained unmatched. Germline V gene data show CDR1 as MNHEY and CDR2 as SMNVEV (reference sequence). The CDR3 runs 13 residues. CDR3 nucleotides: TGTGCCAGCCGACAGGGGGCCGGGGAGACCCAGTACTTC. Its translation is CASRQGAGETQYF.

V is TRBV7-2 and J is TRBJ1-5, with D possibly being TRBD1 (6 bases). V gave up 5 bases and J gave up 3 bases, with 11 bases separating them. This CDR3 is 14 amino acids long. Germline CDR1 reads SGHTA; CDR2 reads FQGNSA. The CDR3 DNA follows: TGTGCCAGCAGCCTAGACAGGAACAATCAGCCCCAGCATTTT. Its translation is CASSLDRNNQPQHF.

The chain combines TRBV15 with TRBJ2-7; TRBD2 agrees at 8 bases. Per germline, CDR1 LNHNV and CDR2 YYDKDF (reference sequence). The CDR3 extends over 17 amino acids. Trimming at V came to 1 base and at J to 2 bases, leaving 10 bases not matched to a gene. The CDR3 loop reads CATSRGGSGTIPYEQYF. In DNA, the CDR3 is TGTGCCACCAGCAGAGGGGGTAGCGGGACCATCCCCTACGAGCAGTACTTC.